A single sample gave rise to the 3 T cell receptor beta chains below, sequenced in a study of blood T cell repertoires in COVID-19. The data were produced by immunoSEQ multiplex PCR, yet TCRdb's version contains in-frame clones alone and is incomplete. Here the sample spans 90,000 to 150,000 clones, 85% to 90% being singletons. Sequenced input: peripheral blood. Receptors were obtained from a woman in her fifties or sixties with active or convalescent COVID-19.

This chain uses TRBV15 with TRBJ2-7; 11 positions agree with TRBD1. The germline CDR1 and CDR2 sequences are LNHNV and YYDKDF (reference sequence). The length of the CDR3 is 15 residues. Germline trimming cut 5 bases from V and 1 base from J; bases unmatched to any gene: 4. The CDR3 loop reads CATSGGTGGSYEQYF. The CDR3 DNA sequence: TGTGCCACCAGCGGAGGGACAGGGGGTTCCTACGAGCAGTACTTC. The variable domain in full, with the rest retrieved from reference TRBV15 and TRBJ2-7, is DAMVIQNPRYQVTQFGKPVTLSCSQTLNHNVMYWYQQKSSQAPKLLFHYYDKDFNNEADTPDNFQSRRPNTSFCFLDIRSPGLGDTAMYLCATSGGTGGSYEQYFGPGTRLTVT.

V is TRBV29-1 and J is TRBJ2-7; tentative D call: TRBD1 (5 bases). V dropped 4 bases and J dropped 4 bases, with 11 bases sitting between them. CDR1 and CDR2 (germline): SQVTM, ANQGSEA. The CDR3 has 12 residues. This CDR3 reads CSVVGHQYEQYF. DNA for the CDR3: TGCAGCGTTGTAGGACACCAATACGAGCAGTACTTC.

This chain uses TRBV19 with TRBJ2-7, with 9 bases matching TRBD1. The V gene's germline CDR1 is LNHDA and CDR2 SQIVND (reference sequence). The CDR3 consists of 17 residues. V was pared by 7 bases and J by 0 bases, with 13 bases of the junction left unmatched. The CDR3 nucleotides read TGTGCCAGTACCCACCATCCCCGGGACAGGGTCTCCTACGAGCAGTACTTC. As protein: CASTHHPRDRVSYEQYF. The variable domain in full, completed from reference TRBV19 and TRBJ2-7, reads DGGITQSPKYLFRKEGQNVTLSCEQNLNHDAMYWYRQDPGQGLRLIYYSQIVNDFQKGDIAEGYSVSREKKESFPLTVTSAQKNPTAFYLCASTHHPRDRVSYEQYFGPGTRLTVT.